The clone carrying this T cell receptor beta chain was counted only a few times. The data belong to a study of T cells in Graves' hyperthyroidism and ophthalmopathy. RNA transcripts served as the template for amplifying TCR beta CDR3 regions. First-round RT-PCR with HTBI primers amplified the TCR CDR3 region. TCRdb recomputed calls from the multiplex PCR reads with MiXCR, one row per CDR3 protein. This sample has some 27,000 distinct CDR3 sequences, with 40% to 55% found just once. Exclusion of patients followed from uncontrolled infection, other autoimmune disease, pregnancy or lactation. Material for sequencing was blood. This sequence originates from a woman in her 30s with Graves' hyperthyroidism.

For the CDR3, the DNA is TGTGCCTGGACCCTCTGGGAGAGGAACACTGAAGCTTTCTTT. The encoded protein is CAWTLWERNTEAFF. The V and J genes are TRBV30 and TRBJ1-1; unclear D gene. V was clipped by 4 bases and J by 1 base, with 13 bases between them. Germline-derived CDR1 and CDR2 are GTSNPN and SVGIG (reference sequence). CDR3 length equals 14 residues.